One TCR beta chain is described in this entry. The target antigen is unknown. Extracted from the samples, RNA was reverse transcribed into cDNA to serve as the sequencing template. Profiled with immunoSEQ multiplex PCR; TCRdb holds only in-frame clones, not every one. Of 90,000 to 100,000 clones listed, approximately 66% are singletons. The CDR3 is 17 residues long. Germline V gene lookup returns CDR1 SNHLY and CDR2 FYNNEI. V lost 5 bases to trimming and J lost 7 bases; unmatched junction nucleotides: 17. The data are from a study of CD8+ T cells in alopecia areata. Across the study: Tofacitinib therapy lasting 6 to 18 months was followed by 6 months off drug. Scalp area affected, as a percentage, set the severity score of treated patients.

Study findings and constraints: Against the mouse data, patients shared TCRs less clearly, possibly for HLA reasons. Tofacitinib significantly brought down scalp clonality and expanded CD8+ clones among top 100.

Treatment meaning: oral pan-JAK inhibitor, 5-10 mg twice daily. Sequencing used CD8+ T cells sorted from blood, obtained at week 4, from a patient treated with tofacitinib. The chain links TRBV2 to TRBJ1-5; 7 nucleotides align to TRBD1. The TCR comes from a human donor with alopecia areata. This CDR3 reads CASSWWYSSGQTQPQHF. Written as DNA, the CDR3 is TGTGCCAGCAGTTGGTGGTATAGTTCGGGACAGACCCAGCCCCAGCATTTT.